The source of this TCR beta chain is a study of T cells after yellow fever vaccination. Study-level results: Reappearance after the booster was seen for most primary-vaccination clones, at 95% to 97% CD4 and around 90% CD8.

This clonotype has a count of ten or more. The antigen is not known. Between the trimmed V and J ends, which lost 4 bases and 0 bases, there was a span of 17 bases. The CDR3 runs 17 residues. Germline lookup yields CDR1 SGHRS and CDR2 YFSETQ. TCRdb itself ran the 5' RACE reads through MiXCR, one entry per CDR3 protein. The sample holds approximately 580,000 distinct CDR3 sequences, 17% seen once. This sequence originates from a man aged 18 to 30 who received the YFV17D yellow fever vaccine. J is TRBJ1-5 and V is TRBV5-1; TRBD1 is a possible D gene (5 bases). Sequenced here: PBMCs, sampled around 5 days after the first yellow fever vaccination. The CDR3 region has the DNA TGCGCCAGCAGCCTATCCGGGACGGGAAATAGCAATCAGCCCCAGCATTTT. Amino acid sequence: CASSLSGTGNSNQPQHF.